This T cell receptor beta chain was sequenced during a study of patients and donors after allogeneic stem cell transplantation. V was trimmed by 5 bases and J by 2 bases, leaving 8 bases between them. CDR3 length: 12 residues. Per the germline V gene, CDR1 is DFQATT and CDR2 is SNEGSKA (reference sequence). In this sample, this clonotype turned up a few times. Each CDR3 protein gets one entry after TCRdb re-called the RT-PCR reads with MiXCR. The table records fewer than 25,000 distinct CDR3 sequences, 25% to 30% of them present only once. The rearrangement links TRBV20-1 to TRBJ2-3; no firm D call. Specimen: blood, either unsorted or a sorted T cell fraction (not recorded which). This TCR derives from a human donor who was either an allogeneic HSCT recipient or a stem cell or donor lymphocyte infusion donor (not recorded which). It is not recorded whose cells these are; they may come from a transplant donor. CDR3 loop: CSALHFTDTQYF. The CDR3, as DNA: TGCAGTGCTCTGCACTTCACAGATACGCAGTATTTT.